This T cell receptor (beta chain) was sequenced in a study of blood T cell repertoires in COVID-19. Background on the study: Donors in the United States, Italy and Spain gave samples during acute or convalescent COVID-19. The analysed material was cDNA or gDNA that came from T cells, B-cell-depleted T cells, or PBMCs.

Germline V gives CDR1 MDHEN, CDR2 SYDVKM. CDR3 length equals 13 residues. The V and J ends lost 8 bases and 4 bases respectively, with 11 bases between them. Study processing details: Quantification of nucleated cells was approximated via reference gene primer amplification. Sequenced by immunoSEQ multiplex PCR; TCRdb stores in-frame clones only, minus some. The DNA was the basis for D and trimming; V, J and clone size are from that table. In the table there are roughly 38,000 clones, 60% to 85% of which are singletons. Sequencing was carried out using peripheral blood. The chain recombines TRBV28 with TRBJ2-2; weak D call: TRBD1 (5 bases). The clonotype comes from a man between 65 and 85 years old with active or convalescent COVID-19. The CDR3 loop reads CASHRTATGELFF. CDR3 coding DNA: TGTGCCAGCCACAGGACGGCCACCGGGGAGCTGTTTTTT.